The next 28 T cell receptor beta chains were all read from a single sample in a study of T cells after yellow fever vaccination. TCRdb called the 5' RACE reads again in MiXCR, with one record for every CDR3 protein. The sample carries under 700,000 distinct CDR3 sequences, around 17% recorded once. This specimen was PBMCs, taken about 5 days after the first yellow fever vaccination. All receptors come from a man aged 18 to 30 who received the YFV17D yellow fever vaccine.

The genes are TRBV14 and TRBJ1-3; D is perhaps TRBD1 (6 bases). Germline lookup yields CDR1 SGHDN and CDR2 FVKESK. The CDR3 length is 18 residues. V was cut by 5 bases and J by 4 bases, with 24 bases left in between. CDR3 sequence: CASSGVHRDPHLGNTIYF. The CDR3 coding sequence is TGTGCCAGCAGCGGCGTCCACAGGGACCCACATCTCGGAAACACCATATATTTT.

DNA for the CDR3: TGCGCCAGCAGCCAAAGCCGAGGACAGGGGGCAACAAGTCGCACAGATACGCAGTATTTT. Translated: CASSQSRGQGATSRTDTQYF. The rearrangement joins TRBV4-3 to TRBJ2-3; 11 bases agree with TRBD1. V lost 2 bases to trimming and J lost 1 base; unmatched junction nucleotides: 14. The CDR3 runs to 20 residues. CDR1 and CDR2 from the germline V gene are LGHNA and YSLEER.

This clonotype was found a few times. This sequence joins TRBV6-1 and TRBJ2-5, with 8 bases that match TRBD2. Germline V gives CDR1 MNHNS, CDR2 SASEGT. Losses at the gene ends were 7 bases for V and 7 bases for J; bases not matched to a gene: 8. The CDR3 is 13 residues long. The CDR3 sequence: CASNDGGAGTQYF. The CDR3 DNA reads TGTGCCAGCAATGACGGGGGGGCCGGGACCCAGTACTTC.

This clonotype showed up just a few times. This chain connects TRBV7-2 to TRBJ1-2, with 9 positions matching TRBD1. CDR3 size: 15 residues. The germline V gene has CDR1 SGHTA and CDR2 FQGNSA. With 1 base clipped from V and 7 bases from J, the junction kept 7 bases outside the gene matches. CDR3 nucleotides: TGTGCCAGCAGCTTAGGGACAGGGGCGACCTTTGGCTACACCTTC. Translating gives CASSLGTGATFGYTF.

The CDR3 sequence is CASTAGDRGDTEAFF. The CDR3 DNA reads as TGTGCCAGCACCGCTGGGGACAGGGGTGATACTGAAGCTTTCTTT. The chain couples TRBV3-1 to TRBJ1-1, with 10 bases lining up with TRBD1. The CDR3 loop spans 15 amino acids. Trimming took 7 bases from V and 5 from J; bases not matched to a gene: 10. CDR1 and CDR2 from the germline V gene are LGHDT and YNNKEL (reference sequence). The full variable domain, with the rest looked up from reference TRBV3-1 and TRBJ1-1, is DTAVSQTPKYLVTQMGNDKSIKCEQNLGHDTMYWYKQDSKKFLKIMFSYNNKELIINETVPNRFSPKSPDKAHLNLHINSLELGDSAVYFCASTAGDRGDTEAFFGQGTRLTVV.

This clonotype was seen more than once but under ten times. V usage is TRBV6-6 and J usage is TRBJ1-6, with TRBD1 identical over 7 bases. This CDR3 is 12 amino acids long. The V segment lost 10 bases and the J segment 6 bases; nucleotides outside the gene matches: 3. Germline-derived CDR1 and CDR2 are MNHNY and SVGAGI (reference sequence). CDR3 DNA: TGTGCCACCGGACAGGTTAATTCACCCCTCCACTTT. The encoded protein is CATGQVNSPLHF.

This clonotype was observed a few times. The chain links TRBV4-1 to TRBJ2-2, with D perhaps matching TRBD1 or TRBD2 (6 bases each). V lost 3 bases and J 6 bases, leaving 14 bases between the germline ends. The CDR3 runs 15 residues. The germline V gene has CDR1 MGHRA and CDR2 YSYEKL. CDR3 nucleotides: TGCGCCAGCAGCCAGAGATGGGGGGCCCCCGGGGAGCTGTTTTTT. Its protein product is CASSQRWGAPGELFF.

The rearrangement uses TRBV10-3 and TRBJ2-3; 8 bases agree with TRBD2. V lost 4 bases, J lost 1 base, and 7 bases stayed unmatched. The germline V gene has CDR1 ENHRY and CDR2 SYGVKD. The CDR3 has 16 residues. The CDR3 here is CAISGSRGGGTDTQYF. CDR3 in DNA: TGTGCCATCAGTGGATCCCGGGGGGGGGGCACAGATACGCAGTATTTT.

This clonotype has at least ten counts. The chain employs TRBV5-1 and TRBJ2-5; 9 bases match TRBD1. The length of the CDR3 is 17 residues. J was trimmed by 0 bases and V by 3 bases; bases with no gene match: 9. Germline V CDR1 and CDR2: SGHRS, YFSETQ. As DNA, the CDR3 is TGCGCCAGCAGCTCGCCTGGGACAGGGCAGTACCAAGAGACCCAGTACTTC. Protein sequence: CASSSPGTGQYQETQYF.

This clonotype came up a few times. The chain links TRBV6-5 to TRBJ2-1; D remains unclear. The CDR3 sequence is 14 residues long. CDR1 is MNHEY and CDR2 is SVGAGI in the germline V gene. The germline V and J ends were trimmed by 0 bases and 16 bases, with 19 bases remaining between them. CDR3 region: CASSYSIRPDESFF. CDR3 sequence (DNA): TGTGCCAGCAGTTACTCGATACGGCCAGACGAGTCATTCTTC.

This clonotype was counted a few times. The genes are TRBV10-1 and TRBJ2-7; no definite D call. V lost 0 bases and J lost 2, with 5 bases in between. The CDR3 length is 13 residues. Germline CDR1 reads WNHNN; CDR2 reads SYGVQD (reference sequence). For the CDR3, the DNA is TGCGCCAGCAGTGAGTCTAGGACCTACGAGCAGTACTTC. Translated, it gives CASSESRTYEQYF.

The chain recombines TRBV12-3 or TRBV12-4 with TRBJ1-2; D ambiguous. There are 12 residues in the CDR3. Trimming cost V 3 bases and J 9 bases, with 11 bases left between them. Written as DNA, the CDR3 is TGTGCCAGCAGTTTTGGGCCTCAGAGCTACACCTTC. This codes for CASSFGPQSYTF.

This clonotype occurred many times. The chain recombines TRBV5-6 with TRBJ1-2; weak D call: TRBD1 (5 bases). V was trimmed by 5 bases and J by 10 bases, leaving 21 bases between them. This CDR3 is 14 amino acids long. CDR1 is SGHDT, CDR2 YYEEEE, per germline. The CDR3 nucleotides are TGTGCCAGCAGTCCCTTAGCGGTTGGAGGGGTCTACACCTTC. This sequence encodes CASSPLAVGGVYTF.

This chain uses TRBV29-1 with TRBJ2-2; 11 nucleotides line up with TRBD1. This CDR3 has 13 residues. Germline V lookup: CDR1 SQVTM, CDR2 ANQGSEA. J gave up 5 bases and V 6 bases, and 2 bases lay outside the gene matches. In nucleotides, the CDR3 is TGCAGCGTCGGGACAGGGGGTACCGGGGAGCTGTTTTTT. As protein: CSVGTGGTGELFF.

This clonotype was detected a few times. V and J are TRBV3-1 and TRBJ1-1; 7 bases match TRBD1. Trimming cost V 0 bases and J 4 bases; bases outside gene matches: 20. Germline-derived CDR1 and CDR2 are LGHDT and YNNKEL (reference sequence). This CDR3 region has 20 residues. CDR3 bases: TGTGCCAGCAGCCAAGACGTACTCTTTGGACAGGCCCCAGGCGGCACTGAAGCTTTCTTT. It encodes CASSQDVLFGQAPGGTEAFF. The full variable domain, with the rest looked up from reference TRBV3-1 and TRBJ1-1, is DTAVSQTPKYLVTQMGNDKSIKCEQNLGHDTMYWYKQDSKKFLKIMFSYNNKELIINETVPNRFSPKSPDKAHLNLHINSLELGDSAVYFCASSQDVLFGQAPGGTEAFFGQGTRLTVV.

This rearrangement joins TRBV5-1 to TRBJ2-7, with 13 bases fitting TRBD2. Germline values: CDR1 SGHRS, CDR2 YFSETQ. The CDR3 is made up of 18 amino acids. Unmatched junction bases numbered 19, after V lost 4 bases and J lost 9 bases. The CDR3 DNA follows: TGCGCCAGCAGCCGAACCGGGACTAGCGGGGAGGGAGCTTGGCGGCAGTACTTC. Translating gives CASSRTGTSGEGAWRQYF.

The J gene is TRBJ2-7, the V gene TRBV7-2; no firm D call. Germline V CDR1 and CDR2: SGHTA, FQGNSA. The V and J ends lost 5 bases and 2 bases respectively, with 13 bases between them. The CDR3 has 14 amino acids. CDR3 sequence reads: CASSPNGPPYEQYF. The CDR3 nucleotides are TGTGCCAGCAGCCCCAATGGCCCACCCTACGAGCAGTACTTC.

This chain joins TRBV10-3 and TRBJ2-7; TRBD2 aligns across 7 bases. CDR1 ENHRY and CDR2 SYGVKD come from the germline V gene. V was pared by 7 bases and J by 3 bases, with 9 bases of the junction left unmatched. The CDR3 is made up of 14 amino acids. The CDR3 nucleotides are TGTGCCATCAAACTAGGACTAGTAGGCTACGAGCAGTACTTC. This translates into CAIKLGLVGYEQYF.

This CDR3 is CASSLVARRNTGELFF. The CDR3 DNA sequence: TGTGCCAGCAGCTTAGTGGCCAGGCGGAACACCGGGGAGCTGTTTTTT. The J gene is TRBJ2-2, the V gene TRBV11-3, with unresolved D. V lost 1 base, J lost 1 base, and 10 bases lay in between. This CDR3 has 16 amino acids. Germline CDR1 SGHNT, CDR2 YENEEA.

This clonotype showed up just a few times. The rearrangement links TRBV20-1 to TRBJ2-1; a weak D match, TRBD2 (6 bases). Trimming took 3 bases from V and 1 from J, leaving 10 bases between them. This CDR3 has 14 amino acids. From germline, CDR1 is DFQATT and CDR2 SNEGSKA (reference sequence). The CDR3 DNA is TGCAGTGCTAGCCCCGGGACTTCCTACAATGAGCAGTTCTTC. Residues: CSASPGTSYNEQFF.

This clonotype was recorded a few times. The genes are TRBV4-1 and TRBJ1-5; D gene unclear. Trimming left V 3 bases short and J 0 bases short, with 18 bases between. CDR3 length: 18 amino acids. Germline CDR1 reads MGHRA; CDR2 reads YSYEKL. The CDR3 nucleotides read TGCGCCAGCAGCCACGGCAGGAGGACCGATATTAGCAATCAGCCCCAGCATTTT. Protein sequence: CASSHGRRTDISNQPQHF.

This clonotype came up a few times. The chain uses TRBV7-2 and TRBJ1-1; D perhaps matches TRBD1 (5 bases). Between the trimmed V and J ends, which lost 5 bases and 4 bases, there was a span of 11 bases. The CDR3 sequence is 13 residues long. Germline values: CDR1 SGHTA, CDR2 FQGNSA. CDR3 region: CASSPMGGTEAFF. CDR3 bases: TGTGCCAGCAGCCCGATGGGGGGCACTGAAGCTTTCTTT.

There are a few counts of this clonotype. The V gene is TRBV6-1, the J gene TRBJ1-2; 7 nucleotides line up with TRBD1. Germline assignment: CDR1 MNHNS and CDR2 SASEGT. Losses at the gene ends were 7 bases for V and 3 bases for J; bases not matched to a gene: 11. The CDR3 sequence is 15 residues long. CDR3: CASTEDRDWDYGYTF. DNA for the CDR3: TGTGCCAGCACCGAAGACAGGGATTGGGACTATGGCTACACCTTC.

The chain is built from TRBV18 and TRBJ2-5, with D possibly TRBD2 on 5 matching bases. Germline V gene sequence: CDR1 KGHSH, CDR2 LQKENI. The CDR3 consists of 13 residues. The V gene lost 2 bases and the J gene lost 7 bases, with 11 bases spanning the gap. The CDR3 is CASSPRTPGTQYF. The CDR3 nucleotides are TGTGCCAGCTCACCAAGGACTCCCGGGACCCAGTACTTC.

The chain combines TRBV7-9 with TRBJ1-1; tentative D call: TRBD1 (6 bases). V was shortened by 1 base and J by 1 base, with 10 bases between the two germline ends. The CDR3 consists of 15 residues. The germline CDR1 and CDR2 sequences are SEHNR and FQNEAQ (reference sequence). This CDR3 reads CASSLGLGANTEAFF. For the CDR3, the DNA is TGTGCCAGCAGCTTAGGTTTGGGGGCGAACACTGAAGCTTTCTTT.

This clonotype was observed a handful of times. This chain uses TRBV6-2 or TRBV6-3 with TRBJ2-1, with TRBD1 matching 7 bases. Germline V gives CDR1 MNHEY, CDR2 SVGEGT. The CDR3 extends over 15 amino acids. The V and J ends lost 6 bases and 0 bases, in that order; junction bases with no gene match: 5. The CDR3 sequence is CASRQQGSSYNEQFF. CDR3 coding DNA: TGTGCCAGCAGGCAACAGGGGAGCTCCTACAATGAGCAGTTCTTC.

The CDR3: CSADTGETEAFF. The DNA of the CDR3 is TGCAGCGCAGATACAGGGGAGACTGAAGCTTTCTTT. The chain employs TRBV29-1 and TRBJ1-1; TRBD1 aligns across 7 bases. With V trimmed by 7 bases and J by 5 bases, 7 bases remained unmatched. Germline V CDR1 and CDR2: SQVTM, ANQGSEA. The CDR3 totals 12 residues.

The chain combines TRBV3-1 with TRBJ1-3, with unresolved D. Trimming removed 1 base from V and 7 bases from J, with 11 bases in between. Germline lookup yields CDR1 LGHDT and CDR2 YNNKEL (reference sequence). This CDR3 has 14 residues. The CDR3 DNA reads TGTGCCAGCAGCCAAGTCCCCGGGTCGAACACCATATATTTT. This translates into CASSQVPGSNTIYF.